This T cell receptor beta chain was retrieved from a study of T cell repertoires in cytomegalovirus infection. Study observations and caveats: Dominating the ex vivo response were HLA-C-restricted CMV-specific TCR beta clonotypes.

TCRdb re-analysed the reads in MiXCR, keeping a single row per CDR3 protein. The sample carries some 800,000 distinct CDR3 sequences, 25% to 30% recorded once. This clonotype turned up a few times. Its antigen is unidentified. CDR3 length: 18 residues. V was pared by 6 bases and J by 3 bases, with 16 bases of the junction left unmatched. Germline-derived CDR1 and CDR2 are MNHNY and SVGAGI (reference sequence). The chain combines TRBV6-6 with TRBJ2-2, with 7 nucleotides matching TRBD1. The TCR sequence derives from a human donor in good health (CMV status not recorded). Some clones in this sample may be carry-over from other donors' samples. Material: cultured CD8+ T cells from PBMCs, obtained from culture after CMV antigen stimulation. The CDR3 DNA is TGTGCCAGCAGCCAGAGACAGGGAAGAGTAAGAGACACCGGGGAGCTGTTTTTT. It yields the protein CASSQRQGRVRDTGELFF.